Many counts were recorded for the clone carrying this T cell receptor beta chain. These data are taken from a study of blood T cell repertoires in COVID-19. On the study more broadly: Sites across the United States, Italy and Spain contributed samples from acute and convalescent COVID-19.

The CDR3 spans 16 residues. V gave up 3 bases and J gave up 5 bases; unmatched junction bases: 10. CDR1 is SEHNR and CDR2 is FQNEAQ in the germline V gene (reference sequence). Per the original methods: Counts of nucleated cells, estimated from reference gene primer amplification, were obtained. Profiling relied on immunoSEQ multiplex PCR, and the TCRdb table lists in-frame clones only, not all of them. D and trimming were read from the DNA, whereas the V and J calls and clone size are those reported in that table. The data show 150,000 to 200,000 clones, under 90% seen once. The chain uses TRBV7-9 and TRBJ2-1; 7 bases map to TRBD2. The specimen sequenced was peripheral blood. This clonotype was sampled from a man aged 55 to 70 with acute or convalescent COVID-19. CDR3 nucleotide sequence: TGTGCCAGCAGCTTGGGGAGCGGGGCGGCAAACAATGAGCAGTTCTTC. It codes for CASSLGSGAANNEQFF.